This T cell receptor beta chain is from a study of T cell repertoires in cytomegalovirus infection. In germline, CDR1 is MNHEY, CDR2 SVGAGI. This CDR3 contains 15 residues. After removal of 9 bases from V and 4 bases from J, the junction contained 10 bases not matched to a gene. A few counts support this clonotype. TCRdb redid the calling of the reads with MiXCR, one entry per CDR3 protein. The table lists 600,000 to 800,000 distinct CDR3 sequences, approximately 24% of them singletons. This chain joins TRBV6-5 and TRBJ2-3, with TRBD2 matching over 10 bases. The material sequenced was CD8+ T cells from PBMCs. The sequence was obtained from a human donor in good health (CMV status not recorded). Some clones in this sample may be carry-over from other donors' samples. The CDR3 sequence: CASGGSSGGPDTQYF. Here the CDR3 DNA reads TGTGCCAGTGGCGGGTCTAGCGGGGGCCCAGATACGCAGTATTTT.